One and the same sample provided the 6 T cell receptor beta chains below, sequenced in a study of T cell repertoires in cytomegalovirus infection. TCRdb reprocessed the reads with MiXCR, giving one entry per CDR3 protein. The table lists 200,000 to 250,000 distinct CDR3 sequences, over 20% of them singletons. Source material: CD8+ T cells from PBMCs. These TCRs come from a human donor in good health (CMV status not recorded). Some clones in this sample may be carry-over from other donors' samples.

The chain uses TRBV20-1 and TRBJ2-1, with D unresolved. Trimming took off 0 bases at V and 6 bases at J, with 6 bases between the two ends. The CDR3 extends over 12 amino acids. The germline gives CDR1 DFQATT, CDR2 SNEGSKA (reference sequence). The CDR3 is CSARDLGNEQFF. CDR3 nucleotide sequence: TGCAGTGCTAGAGATCTCGGCAATGAGCAGTTCTTC.

The rearrangement uses TRBV2 and TRBJ2-4, with 10 bases identical to TRBD1. V gave up 2 bases and J gave up 6 bases; unmatched junction bases: 10. Germline values: CDR1 SNHLY, CDR2 FYNNEI. The CDR3 loop spans 17 amino acids. Here the CDR3 DNA reads TGTGCCAGCAGTGAAAAAATGGGACAGGGGAGAAGAAACATTCAGTACTTC. It is translated as CASSEKMGQGRRNIQYF.

This clonotype was recorded a few times. This sequence joins TRBV27 and TRBJ2-7; D possibly matches TRBD1 or TRBD2 (6 bases each). Germline assignment: CDR1 MNHEY and CDR2 SMNVEV (reference sequence). The CDR3 covers 14 residues. Trimming took 6 bases from V and 3 from J, leaving 15 bases between them. CDR3 in DNA: TGTGCCAGCAGCCCTGGGGGGCGAGACTACGAGCAGTACTTC. Amino acid sequence: CASSPGGRDYEQYF.

The sample holds many counts of this clonotype. This chain links TRBV11-2 with TRBJ2-3; D not certain. CDR3 length: 15 residues. From germline, CDR1 is SGHAT and CDR2 FQNNGV. Trimming removed 5 bases at V and 2 bases at J, with 14 bases between. CDR3 sequence (DNA): TGTGCCAGCAGCCCCCGCCCGATCACCACAGATACGCAGTATTTT. Residues: CASSPRPITTDTQYF.

V is TRBV28 and J is TRBJ1-2, with D possibly being TRBD1 (6 bases). Germline V gene lookup returns CDR1 MDHEN and CDR2 SYDVKM. The CDR3 has 15 residues. The V and J ends lost 7 bases and 0 bases respectively, with 15 bases between them. In DNA, the CDR3 is TGTGCCAGCAACCAACCGGGACAAACTAACTATGGCTACACCTTC. Its protein is CASNQPGQTNYGYTF.

This clonotype was recorded many times. The chain uses TRBV6-5 and TRBJ2-2; TRBD1 or TRBD2 may be the D gene (5 bases each). Germline CDR1 reads MNHEY; CDR2 reads SVGAGI. The CDR3 is 14 residues long. Trimming removed 2 bases at V and 6 bases at J, with 10 bases between. In DNA, the CDR3 is TGTGCCAGCAGTTACGAGGGGTTTCCCGGGGAGCTGTTTTTT. Protein sequence: CASSYEGFPGELFF.